The entry below gives a single TCR beta chain sequence along with its context. Compared with the rest of its sample, this clone is medium-sized (0.01 to 0.1%). The antigen this receptor binds is unknown. There are no base qualities to consult, and no much larger clone falls within one base. This sample was included in a study of OX40 agonist ivuxolimab in advanced cancers. Background on the whole study: Ivuxolimab was a fully human IgG2 agonistic monoclonal antibody targeting the costimulatory receptor OX40 (CD134). The paper covers the monotherapy dose-escalation part of the phase I ivuxolimab trial, which included N ≈ 57 patients. Of the approximately 54 patients in dose escalation, approximately 20 had hepatocellular carcinoma, about 15 had melanoma, 9 had renal cell carcinoma and 9 had head and neck cancer. In the dose-escalation cohort, 70% to 85% of patients were male, and the mean age was approximately 60 years, with a range of about 20 to 79. Partial responses were achieved by three dose-escalation patients, of whom one had hepatocellular carcinoma and two had cutaneous melanoma. Patients were allowed to have had prior anti-PD-1, anti-PD-L1 or anti-CTLA-4 therapy, and approximately 40% of the dose-escalation patients had previously received checkpoint inhibitors. Intravenous ivuxolimab was administered to patients every 2 weeks at six dose levels: 0.01, 0.1, 0.3, 1.5, 3 and 10 mg/kg. The point of sequencing TCRbeta in the periphery was to test whether ivuxolimab changed TCR sequence diversity and drove clonal T-cell expansion. Broader findings and caveats from the paper: In the 0.1-3.0 mg/kg groups, partial responders were among the patients with the lowest normalized peripheral clonal expansion, particularly in CD8+ T cells. Antigen specificity was not determined for the clonally expanded peripheral T cells. After ivuxolimab, expanded clones were on average more numerous among CD8+ T cells than among CD4+ T cells. At doses of 0.1 to 3.0 mg/kg, clonal expansion of both CD4+ and CD8+ blood T cells was observed from baseline to week 6. Low levels of normalized T-cell clonal expansion were also seen in some nonresponding patients.

V gives up 7 bases and J gives up 3 bases, and the segment between their germline ends measures 12 bases. The CDR3 sequence holds 13 residues, the cysteine and phenylalanine included. Just CDR3 DNA is preserved here, 39 bases in frame from base 1. From the germline V gene (reference sequence), CDR1 is SGHAT and CDR2 is FQDESV. Patients with autoimmune disease history or receiving systemic immunosuppression were excluded from the trial. In every dose cohort, peripheral blood was drawn for TCR sequencing at baseline, cycle 4 day 1, and cycle 7 day 1. Samples were obtained from an open-label, multicenter, first-in-human phase I dose-escalation trial of ivuxolimab. Adults with locally advanced or metastatic head and neck squamous cell, hepatocellular, melanoma or renal cell carcinoma were enrolled in the trial. Before TCR sequencing, CD4+ T cells and CD8+ T cells were sorted from peripheral blood as separate populations.

For sequencing of the TCRbeta CDR3 region, genomic DNA was extracted from the sorted cells. The immunoSEQ Assay was used to sequence the TCRbeta CDR3 regions. TCRdb holds this immuneACCESS table with in-frame rearrangements only. Some clones are missing; in checked studies, unresolved V genes explain under half, and the rest has no known cause. The sample table holds about 15,000 clones, of which under 65% were seen once. The ten most abundant clones make up approximately 8.4% of the sample. The sequence derives from an adult with an advanced solid tumor such as melanoma, head and neck, liver or kidney cancer. The source material was CD4+ or CD8+ T cells sorted from blood, sampled in a trial of the OX40 agonist ivuxolimab. The sequence links TRBV11-1 to TRBJ1-1; the D gene identity is not certain. The DNA is TGTGCCAGCAACACTTTATTGGACACTGAAGCTTTCTTT. This sequence encodes CASNTLLDTEAFF.